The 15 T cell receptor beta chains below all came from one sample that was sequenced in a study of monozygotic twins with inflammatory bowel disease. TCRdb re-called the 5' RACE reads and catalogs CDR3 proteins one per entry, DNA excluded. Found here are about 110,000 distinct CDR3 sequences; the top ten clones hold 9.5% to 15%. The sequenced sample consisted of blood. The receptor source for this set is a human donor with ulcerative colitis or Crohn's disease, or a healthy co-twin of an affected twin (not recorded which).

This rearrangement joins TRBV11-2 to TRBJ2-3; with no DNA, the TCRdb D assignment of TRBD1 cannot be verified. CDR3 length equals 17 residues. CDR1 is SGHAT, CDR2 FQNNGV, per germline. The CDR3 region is CASSWHAGTGNTDTQYF.

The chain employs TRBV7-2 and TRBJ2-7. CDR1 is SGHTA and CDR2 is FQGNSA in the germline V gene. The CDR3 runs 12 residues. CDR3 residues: CASSLGLNEQYF.

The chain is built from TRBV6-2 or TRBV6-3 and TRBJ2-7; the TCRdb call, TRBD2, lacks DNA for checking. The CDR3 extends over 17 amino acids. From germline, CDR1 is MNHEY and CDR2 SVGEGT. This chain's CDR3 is CASSRRRSGRGTYEQYF.

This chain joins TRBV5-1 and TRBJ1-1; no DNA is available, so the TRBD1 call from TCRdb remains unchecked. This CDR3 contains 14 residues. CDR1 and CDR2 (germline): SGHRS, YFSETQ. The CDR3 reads CASGGQGGDTEAFF.

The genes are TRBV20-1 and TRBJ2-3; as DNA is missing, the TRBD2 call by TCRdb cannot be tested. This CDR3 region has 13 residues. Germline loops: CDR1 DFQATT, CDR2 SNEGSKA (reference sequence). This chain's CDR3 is CSVYSGGADTQYF.

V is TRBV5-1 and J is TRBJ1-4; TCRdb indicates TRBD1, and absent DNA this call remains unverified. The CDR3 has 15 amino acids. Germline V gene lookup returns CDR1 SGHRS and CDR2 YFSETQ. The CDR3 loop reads CASSKIRANNEKLFF.

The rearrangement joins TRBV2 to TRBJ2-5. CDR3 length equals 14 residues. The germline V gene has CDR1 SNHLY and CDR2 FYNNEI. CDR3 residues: CASILGSAQETQYF.

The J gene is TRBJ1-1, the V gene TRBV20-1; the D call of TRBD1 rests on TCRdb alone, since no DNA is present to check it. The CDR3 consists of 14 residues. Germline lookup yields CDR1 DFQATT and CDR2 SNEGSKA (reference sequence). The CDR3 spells CSAREGTVNTEAFF.

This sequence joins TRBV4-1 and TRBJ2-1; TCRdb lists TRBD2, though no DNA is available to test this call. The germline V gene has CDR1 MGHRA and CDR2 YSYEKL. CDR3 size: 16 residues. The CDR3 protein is CASSQVRDYLYNEQFF.

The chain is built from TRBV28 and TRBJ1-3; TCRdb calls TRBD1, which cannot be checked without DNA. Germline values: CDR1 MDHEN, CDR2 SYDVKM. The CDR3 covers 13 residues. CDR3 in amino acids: CASLGHPINTIYF.

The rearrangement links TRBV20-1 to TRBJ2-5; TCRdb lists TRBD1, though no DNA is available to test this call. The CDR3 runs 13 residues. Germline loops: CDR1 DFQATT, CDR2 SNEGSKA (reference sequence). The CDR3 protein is CSARVTGMETQYF.

The CDR3: CASSLDLGSWRGWYEQYF. The chain carries TRBV12-3 or TRBV12-4 and TRBJ2-7; there is no DNA to check the TCRdb D call of TRBD2. CDR3 size: 18 residues.

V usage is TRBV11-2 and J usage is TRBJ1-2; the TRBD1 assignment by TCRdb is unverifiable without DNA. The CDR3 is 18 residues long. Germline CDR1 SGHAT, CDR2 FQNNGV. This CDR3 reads CASSPGLGDRGPNYGYTF.

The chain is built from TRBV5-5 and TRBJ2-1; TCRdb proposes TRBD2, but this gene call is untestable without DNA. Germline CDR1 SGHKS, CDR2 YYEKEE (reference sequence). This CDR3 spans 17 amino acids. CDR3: CASSFPLLAGGYNEQFF.

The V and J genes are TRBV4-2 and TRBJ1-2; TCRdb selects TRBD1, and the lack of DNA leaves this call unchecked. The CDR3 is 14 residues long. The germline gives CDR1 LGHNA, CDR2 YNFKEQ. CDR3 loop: CASSQAAGDDGYTF.